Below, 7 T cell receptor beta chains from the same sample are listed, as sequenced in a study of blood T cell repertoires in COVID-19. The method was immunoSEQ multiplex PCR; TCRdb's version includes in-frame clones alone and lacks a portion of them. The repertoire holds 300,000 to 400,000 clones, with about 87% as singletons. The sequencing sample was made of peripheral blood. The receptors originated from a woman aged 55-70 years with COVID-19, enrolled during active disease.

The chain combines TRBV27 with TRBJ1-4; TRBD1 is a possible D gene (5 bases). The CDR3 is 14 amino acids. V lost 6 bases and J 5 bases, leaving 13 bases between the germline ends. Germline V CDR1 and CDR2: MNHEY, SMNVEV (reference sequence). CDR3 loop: CASRRRGLNEKLFF. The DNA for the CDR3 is TGTGCCAGCAGAAGACGGGGGTTAAATGAAAAACTGTTTTTT.

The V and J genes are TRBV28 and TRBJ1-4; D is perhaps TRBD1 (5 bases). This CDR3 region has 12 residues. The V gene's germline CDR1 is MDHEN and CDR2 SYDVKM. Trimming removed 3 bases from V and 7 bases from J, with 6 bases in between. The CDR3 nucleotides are TGTGCCAGCAGTTTGACAGCTGAAAAACTGTTTTTT. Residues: CASSLTAEKLFF.

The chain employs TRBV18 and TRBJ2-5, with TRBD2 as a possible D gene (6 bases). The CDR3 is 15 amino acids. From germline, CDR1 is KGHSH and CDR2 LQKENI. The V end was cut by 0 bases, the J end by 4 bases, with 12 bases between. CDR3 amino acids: CASSPPGGEGETQYF. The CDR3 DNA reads TGTGCCAGCTCACCACCCGGCGGGGAAGGAGAGACCCAGTACTTC.

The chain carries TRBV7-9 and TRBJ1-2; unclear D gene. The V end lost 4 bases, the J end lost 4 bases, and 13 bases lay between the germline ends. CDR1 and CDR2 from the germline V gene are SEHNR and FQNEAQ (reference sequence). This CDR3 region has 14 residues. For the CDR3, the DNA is TGTGCCAGCAGCTCAGCACAGTACCTCTATGGCTACACCTTC. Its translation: CASSSAQYLYGYTF.

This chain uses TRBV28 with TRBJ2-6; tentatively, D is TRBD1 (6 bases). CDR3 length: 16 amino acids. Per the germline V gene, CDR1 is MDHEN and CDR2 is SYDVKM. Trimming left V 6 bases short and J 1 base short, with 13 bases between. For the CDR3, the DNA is TGTGCCAGCAGCTTAACAGGGATTTCTGGGGCCAACGTCCTGACTTTC. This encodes CASSLTGISGANVLTF.

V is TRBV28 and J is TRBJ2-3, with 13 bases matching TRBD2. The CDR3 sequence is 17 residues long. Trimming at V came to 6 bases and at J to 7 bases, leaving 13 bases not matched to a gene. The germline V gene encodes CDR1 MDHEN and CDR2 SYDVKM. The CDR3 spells CASRTGLAGEERYTQYF. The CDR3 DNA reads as TGTGCCAGCAGAACAGGACTAGCGGGAGAAGAACGGTATACGCAGTATTTT.

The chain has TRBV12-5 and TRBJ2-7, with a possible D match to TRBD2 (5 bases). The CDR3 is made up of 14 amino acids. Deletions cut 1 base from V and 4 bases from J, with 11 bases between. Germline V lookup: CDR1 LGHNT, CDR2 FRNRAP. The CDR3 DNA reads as TGTGCTAGTGGTTTGGCCCGCGAGGGATACGAGCAGTACTTC. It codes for CASGLAREGYEQYF.